This entry lists 13 T cell receptor beta chains sequenced from one sample in a study of T cell responses to AZD1222 COVID-19 vaccine. Profiled with immunoSEQ multiplex PCR; TCRdb holds only in-frame clones, not every one. The sample has around 130,000 clones; roughly 92% are singletons. Sequenced here: peripheral blood, sampled on day 0 of AZD1222 vaccination. The source of these receptors is an adult in good health.

The CDR3 DNA reads TGTGCCAGCAGAGAGGACAGGGGTACAGCCGGGGAGCTGTTTTTT. Residues: CASREDRGTAGELFF. The V call is TRBV2, the J call TRBJ2-2, with TRBD1 identical over 9 bases. Germline CDR1 reads SNHLY; CDR2 reads FYNNEI. V was clipped by 6 bases and J by 6 bases; unmatched bases: 8. This CDR3 comprises 15 residues.

The V call is TRBV30, the J call TRBJ2-3; 9 bases are a match to TRBD1. CDR1 and CDR2 from the germline V gene are GTSNPN and SVGIG (reference sequence). The V gene end was trimmed by 1 base and the J gene end by 3 bases; junction bases not matched to a gene: 5. This CDR3 region has 15 residues. CDR3 DNA: TGTGCCTGGAGTGCCGGGACAGGGTGGACAGATACGCAGTATTTT. It specifies CAWSAGTGWTDTQYF.

Note on this clone: In the same sample, other DNA sequences code for this CDR3. V usage is TRBV12-3 or TRBV12-4 and J usage is TRBJ1-1, with D unclear. The CDR3 extends over 12 amino acids. V was clipped by 3 bases and J by 1 base, with 3 bases between them. The CDR3 loop reads CASSLGNTEAFF. The DNA for the CDR3 is TGTGCCAGCAGTTTGGGGAACACTGAAGCTTTCTTT.

This sequence joins TRBV7-9 and TRBJ1-1, with unresolved D. The CDR3 is 11 amino acids. Per germline, CDR1 SEHNR and CDR2 FQNEAQ (reference sequence). V gave up 3 bases and J gave up 7 bases, with 6 bases separating them. In nucleotides, the CDR3 is TGTGCCAGCAGCTTCGGACGTGAAGCTTTCTTT. This translates into CASSFGREAFF. The whole variable domain, remainder taken from reference TRBV7-9 and TRBJ1-1, is DTGVSQNPRHKITKRGQNVTFRCDPISEHNRLYWYRQTLGQGPEFLTYFQNEAQLEKSRLLSDRFSAERPKGSFSTLEIQRTEQGDSAMYLCASSFGREAFFGQGTRLTVV.

The chain is built from TRBV5-1 and TRBJ1-2; 8 nucleotides line up with TRBD1. The CDR3 contains 13 residues. V dropped 4 bases and J dropped 7; count of bases not matched to a gene: 6. Germline CDR1 and CDR2: SGHRS and YFSETQ. The CDR3 region has the DNA TGCGCCAGCAGCCCGGACAGGGTGGGTGGCTACACCTTC. It is translated as CASSPDRVGGYTF.

The chain is built from TRBV5-6 and TRBJ1-2; 7 bases line up with TRBD1. The ends lost 4 bases at V and 2 bases at J; junction bases unmatched: 5. The V gene's germline CDR1 is SGHDT and CDR2 YYEEEE. This CDR3 contains 14 residues. This CDR3 reads CASSTPGGNYGYTF. The CDR3, as DNA: TGTGCCAGCAGCACCCCAGGGGGGAACTATGGCTACACCTTC.

This chain's CDR3 is CASSQDRREYTEAFF. CDR3 nucleotides: TGTGCCAGCAGCCAAGATCGCAGGGAATACACTGAAGCTTTCTTT. This chain joins TRBV4-2 and TRBJ1-1; perhaps TRBD1 as D (5 bases). V gave up 0 bases and J gave up 3 bases, with 11 bases separating them. The V gene's germline CDR1 is LGHNA and CDR2 YNFKEQ. CDR3 size: 15 residues.

This chain's CDR3 is CAWRGGHPNYGYTF. CDR3 bases: TGTGCCTGGAGGGGGGGACATCCCAACTATGGCTACACCTTC. V usage is TRBV30 and J usage is TRBJ1-2; TRBD1 is a possible D gene (6 bases). Per germline, CDR1 GTSNPN and CDR2 SVGIG (reference sequence). V was pared by 3 bases and J by 2 bases, with 13 bases between. There are 14 residues in the CDR3. The full variable domain, rest sourced from reference TRBV30 and TRBJ1-2, is SQTIHQWPATLVQPVGSPLSLECTVEGTSNPNLYWYRQAAGRGLQLLFYSVGIGQISSEVPQNLSASRPQDRQFILSSKKLLLSDSGFYLCAWRGGHPNYGYTFGSGTRLTVV.

The chain couples TRBV4-1 to TRBJ1-1; D remains unclear. Deletions cut 2 bases from V and 3 bases from J, with 7 bases between. The CDR3 loop spans 13 amino acids. Germline lookup yields CDR1 MGHRA and CDR2 YSYEKL. CDR3 DNA sequence: TGCGCCAGCAGCCAAATATTGGACACTGAAGCTTTCTTT. This codes for CASSQILDTEAFF.

This chain uses TRBV4-1 with TRBJ1-3; D unclear. The germline V and J ends were trimmed by 0 bases and 0 bases, with 12 bases remaining between them. This CDR3 comprises 17 residues. CDR1 is MGHRA, CDR2 YSYEKL, per germline. The CDR3 here is CASSQEGFAYSGNTIYF. CDR3 coding DNA: TGCGCCAGCAGCCAAGAGGGTTTTGCGTACTCTGGAAACACCATATATTTT.

The gene calls are TRBV7-2 and TRBJ2-5, with unresolved D. The CDR3 runs to 12 residues. V was trimmed by 1 base and J by 5 bases, leaving 5 bases between them. In germline, CDR1 is SGHTA, CDR2 FQGNSA. This CDR3 is CASSLGYETQYF. Written as DNA, the CDR3 is TGTGCCAGCAGCTTAGGCTACGAGACCCAGTACTTC.

The rearrangement links TRBV3-1 (or the pseudogene TRBV3-2) to TRBJ1-2, with D tentatively TRBD1 (6 bases). There are 16 residues in the CDR3. Germline CDR1 LGHDT, CDR2 YNNKEL (reference sequence). V shed 3 bases and J shed 7 bases, with 21 bases lying between them. This CDR3 reads CASSQERGKKVGGYTF. The CDR3 DNA sequence: TGTGCCAGCAGCCAGGAGAGGGGGAAGAAGGTTGGTGGCTACACCTTC.

The V and J genes are TRBV5-1 and TRBJ2-7; 7 bases fit TRBD2. V lost 4 bases and J lost 4; bases outside the gene matches: 14. Germline V gene lookup returns CDR1 SGHRS and CDR2 YFSETQ. The CDR3 has 16 residues. CDR3 in DNA: TGCGCCAGCAGCCCTAATATCCAAGCGGGGTTATACGAGCAGTACTTC. This codes for CASSPNIQAGLYEQYF.